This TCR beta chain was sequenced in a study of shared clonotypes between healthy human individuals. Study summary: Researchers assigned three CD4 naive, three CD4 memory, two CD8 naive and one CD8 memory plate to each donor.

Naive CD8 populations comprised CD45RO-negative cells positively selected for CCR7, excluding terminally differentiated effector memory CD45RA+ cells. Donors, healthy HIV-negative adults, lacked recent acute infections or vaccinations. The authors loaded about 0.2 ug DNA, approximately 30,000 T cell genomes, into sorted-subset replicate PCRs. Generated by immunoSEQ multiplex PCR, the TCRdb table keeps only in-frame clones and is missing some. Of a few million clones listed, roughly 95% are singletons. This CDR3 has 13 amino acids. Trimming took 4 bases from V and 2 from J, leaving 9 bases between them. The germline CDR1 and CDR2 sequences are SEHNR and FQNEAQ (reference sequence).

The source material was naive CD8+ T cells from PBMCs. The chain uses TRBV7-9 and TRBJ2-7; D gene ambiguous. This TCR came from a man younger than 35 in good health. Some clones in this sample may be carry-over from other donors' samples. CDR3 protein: CASSSPRTYEQYF. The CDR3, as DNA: TGTGCCAGCAGCTCCCCTCGTACCTACGAGCAGTACTTC.